This T cell receptor (beta chain) originates from a study of beta chain features in type 1 diabetes (dated by TCRdb to the late 2010s). With regard to the full study: Patients and healthy donors did not differ in mean age, gender distribution, total cell number or subset yield. Whereas all 30 or so donors provided naive and central memory subsets, regulatory and stem cell-like memory subsets were isolated from just 8 patients and roughly 8 healthy donors. The study compared TCRB repertoires of sorted circulating CD4+ T cell subsets between recently diagnosed type 1 diabetes patients and matched healthy donors. A total of under 120,000,000 sorted cells were examined across all samples, and RNA yield correlated strongly with the number of cells per subset.

The entire amount of isolated RNA was reverse transcribed using the High Capacity cDNA Reverse Transcription Kit, so the sequenced TCRB transcripts were expressed ones. Deep immunoSEQ sequencing was applied to naive, central memory and regulatory T cell samples, giving an average of roughly 3.5 million total reads per sample. Sorted cells were lysed in RLT buffer, and RNA was extracted using DNase-treated RNeasy Micro or Mini kits according to cell number. To prevent cross-contamination, each cell subset was processed individually, whereas patient and healthy donor samples were processed jointly. The immunoSEQ multiplex PCR was used to amplify TCRB sequences from cDNA, generating 87-bp fragments that spanned the CDR3 region. Sequencing of the amplicons was performed on the Illumina HiSeq platform. In the paper's pipeline: PCR bias was computationally corrected using synthetic template baselines, reads within Hamming distance 2 were collapsed, and singletons that could not be merged were discarded. By aligning reads against IMGT, V, D and J genes, CDR3 length, and insertions or deletions at six rearrangement sites were assigned. Clonotype counts were normalized to sorted cell number within each subset before computing true diversity and Gini coefficients with the tcR R package. The overlap coefficient, calculated on TCRB nucleotide sequences, was used to measure repertoire sharing. In its TCRdb copy, this immuneACCESS table keeps in-frame sequences only and misses some clones. Where compared with another copy, unresolved V genes explain less than half of these, and the others have no known cause. Clonal size and the V and J genes are those of that table, whereas D and trimming came from the DNA. In this sample the table shows under 150,000 clones, about 7% of which occur a single time. The ten largest account for approximately 1.5% of the sample.

A note on this clone: It lacks a known antigen. One junction end does not reproduce the germline sequence, and a read error may be involved.

Each donor gave one peripheral blood draw, averaging around 120 mL, which was collected into heparinised tubes. A BD FACSAria II and a panel including CD45RO, CCR7, CD25, CD127, CD95 and CD27 were used to sort naive, central memory, regulatory and stem cell-like memory CD4+ T cells. Every sorted population had a purity above 98%. PBMCs were isolated right away by Lymphoprep density gradient centrifugation and were stained directly, without culture. So that batch effects would be minimized, each experiment stained and sorted samples in pairs, pairing one healthy donor with one patient. Overall study outcomes, separate from this receptor: Because cDNA was sequenced instead of genomic DNA, activated cells with high expression could be over-represented, although the groups did not differ in activation or CD3 levels. PCR might favor shorter templates, but patient and control samples were amplified and corrected together, so any skew would affect both groups equally. Naive, central memory and regulatory TCRB repertoires appeared more similar among patients than among healthy donors. At VDJ recombination sites, patients with type 1 diabetes made fewer insertions and deleted more nucleotides, a pattern implying thymic rearrangement abnormalities. Type 1 diabetes patients showed a moderate but significant shortening of TCRB CDR3 length in all four CD4+ subsets. HLA sub-analyses involved small numbers of individuals, so any influence of HLA type on TCRB rearrangement remained unresolved.

The sample consisted of central memory CD4+ T cells from blood. This receptor was taken from a woman aged 25 to 39 in good health.

The CDR3 loop reads CASSRQTGGSNEQYF. The bases read TGCGCCAGCAGCAGACAGACAGGGGGCTCCAACGAGCAGTACTTC. Rearrangement joined TRBV5-1 to TRBJ2-7; 10 bases in the middle match TRBD1. CDR1 is given as SGHRS and CDR2 as YFSETQ, both from the germline V gene. The CDR3 contains 15 residues, cysteine and phenylalanine counted. The read is trimmed to its CDR3 DNA, 45 bases read in frame from base 1.